These 15 T cell receptor beta chains were all obtained from the same sample, sequenced in a study of cytomegalovirus exposure and HLA in healthy donors. It was with 60 Vbeta and 13 Jbeta primers that the PCR ran. Produced via immunoSEQ multiplex PCR; TCRdb's table is partial and in-frame only. The table has about 170,000 clones, 65% to 80% seen once. The sequencing sample was made of PBMCs. The origin of the receptors is a woman in her 50s in good health and CMV-seropositive.

The gene calls are TRBV7-2 and TRBJ2-6; no clear D gene. The CDR3 contains 14 residues. CDR1 SGHTA and CDR2 FQGNSA come from the germline V gene. V was shortened by 5 bases and J by 0 bases, with 5 bases between the two germline ends. The CDR3: CASSLSSGANVLTF. The CDR3 nucleotides read TGTGCCAGCAGCCTGAGCTCTGGGGCCAACGTCCTGACTTTC. Supplemented by reference TRBV7-2 and TRBJ2-6, the full variable domain reads GAGVSQSPSNKVTEKGKDVELRCDPISGHTALYWYRQSLGQGLEFLIYFQGNSAPDKSGLPSDRFSAERTGGSVSTLTIQRTQQEDSAVYLCASSLSSGANVLTFGAGSRLTVL.

In regard to this clone: At one end the junction does not follow the germline gene, possibly because of a read error. This chain connects TRBV11-2 to TRBJ1-2, with 11 bases that match TRBD1. Germline values: CDR1 SGHAT, CDR2 FQNNGV. This CDR3 region has 16 residues. For the CDR3, the DNA is TGTGCCAGCAGCTTAGCACCGGGCGGACAGGGGGCCTCCTTCTCCTTC. Its protein product is CASSLAPGGQGASFSF.

This chain joins TRBV6-5 and TRBJ1-2; D is perhaps TRBD1 (6 bases). Trimming stripped 6 bases from V and 5 bases from J, with 19 bases between. This CDR3 has 15 residues. Per germline, CDR1 MNHEY and CDR2 SVGAGI. CDR3: CASSRETQGLYGYTF. The CDR3 nucleotides read TGTGCCAGCAGCCGCGAGACACAGGGATTATATGGCTACACCTTC.

The chain has TRBV28 and TRBJ1-1, with D hard to call. CDR1 MDHEN and CDR2 SYDVKM come from the germline V gene. V lost 5 bases and J 0 bases, leaving 10 bases between the germline ends. The CDR3 covers 14 residues. The CDR3 protein is CASSLTNMNTEAFF. In DNA, the CDR3 is TGTGCCAGCAGTCTCACTAACATGAACACTGAAGCTTTCTTT.

The chain carries TRBV19 and TRBJ2-5; TRBD2 matches at 10 bases. Germline values: CDR1 LNHDA, CDR2 SQIVND (reference sequence). V was clipped by 6 bases and J by 4 bases; unmatched bases: 5. The CDR3 length is 14 residues. CDR3 sequence (DNA): TGTGCCAGTAGGGAGCGGGGGGGAACAGAGACCCAGTACTTC. This sequence encodes CASRERGGTETQYF.

The gene calls are TRBV19 and TRBJ2-7; 12 bases match TRBD2. The CDR3 is made up of 15 amino acids. V trimming: 5 bases; J trimming: 3 bases; junction bases outside the gene matches: 5. Looked up from germline, CDR1 is LNHDA and CDR2 is SQIVND (reference sequence). CDR3 in amino acids: CASSGRLAGVYEQYF. CDR3 DNA: TGTGCCAGTAGTGGCCGACTAGCGGGAGTCTACGAGCAGTACTTC. The whole variable domain, filled in from reference TRBV19 and TRBJ2-7, reads DGGITQSPKYLFRKEGQNVTLSCEQNLNHDAMYWYRQDPGQGLRLIYYSQIVNDFQKGDIAEGYSVSREKKESFPLTVTSAQKNPTAFYLCASSGRLAGVYEQYFGPGTRLTVT.

The chain has TRBV5-1 and TRBJ2-7; tentative D call: TRBD2 (6 bases). Deletions cut 4 bases from V and 2 bases from J, with 13 bases between. Per the germline V gene, CDR1 is SGHRS and CDR2 is YFSETQ. The CDR3 totals 14 residues. The DNA of the CDR3 is TGCGCCAGCAGCCAAACCGGGAGTACCTACGAGCAGTACTTC. Residues: CASSQTGSTYEQYF.

The gene calls are TRBV6-5 and TRBJ1-1; maybe TRBD1 (6 bases). Trimming removed 0 bases at V and 5 bases at J, with 10 bases between. Germline loops: CDR1 MNHEY, CDR2 SVGAGI. This CDR3 contains 14 residues. Here the CDR3 DNA reads TGTGCCAGCAGTTACTCGGCAAGGGGGACTGAAGCTTTCTTT. Translation: CASSYSARGTEAFF.

The chain uses TRBV6-1 and TRBJ2-1; D is possibly TRBD2 (5 bases). CDR1 MNHNS and CDR2 SASEGT come from the germline V gene. Trimming shortened V by 2 bases and J by 4 bases, and 6 bases separated the two germline ends. The CDR3 extends over 13 amino acids. The CDR3 bases are TGTGCCAGCAGTGAATGGAGGTACAATGAGCAGTTCTTC. Its translation: CASSEWRYNEQFF.

J is TRBJ1-5 and V is TRBV28; 8 nucleotides match TRBD1. The V segment lost 6 bases and the J segment 0 bases; nucleotides outside the gene matches: 10. The CDR3 consists of 17 residues. CDR1 MDHEN and CDR2 SYDVKM come from the germline V gene. CDR3 amino acids: CASRNPGQVYSNQPQHF. The CDR3 region has the DNA TGTGCCAGCAGGAATCCGGGACAGGTCTATAGCAATCAGCCCCAGCATTTT.

The rearrangement uses TRBV14 and TRBJ2-2, with a possible D match to TRBD1 (5 bases). V gave up 2 bases and J gave up 4 bases, with 8 bases separating them. CDR1 SGHDN and CDR2 FVKESK come from the germline V gene. CDR3 length: 14 residues. CDR3 amino acids: CASSQRGRTGELFF. The CDR3 coding sequence is TGTGCCAGCAGCCAAAGGGGTCGCACCGGGGAGCTGTTTTTT.

The J gene is TRBJ2-1, the V gene TRBV30, with D maybe TRBD1 (6 bases). Trimming left V 5 bases short and J 4 bases short, with 15 bases between. Per the germline V gene, CDR1 is GTSNPN and CDR2 is SVGIG (reference sequence). The CDR3 consists of 14 residues. CDR3 nucleotides: TGTGCCTGGGGGGGCAAAGGGGCTTACAATGAGCAGTTCTTC. It is translated as CAWGGKGAYNEQFF.

The chain uses TRBV12-5 and TRBJ2-1, with D perhaps TRBD2 (5 bases). In germline, CDR1 is LGHNT, CDR2 FRNRAP. The CDR3 consists of 15 residues. With 2 bases removed from V and 4 bases from J, the gap between germline ends came to 12 bases. The CDR3 is CASGLSSGEYNEQFF. For the CDR3, the DNA is TGTGCTAGTGGTTTGTCCTCCGGGGAATACAATGAGCAGTTCTTC. Full variable domain (missing parts from reference TRBV12-5 and TRBJ2-1): DARVTQTPRHKVTEMGQEVTMRCQPILGHNTVFWYRQTMMQGLELLAYFRNRAPLDDSGMPKDRFSAEMPDATLATLKIQPSEPRDSAVYFCASGLSSGEYNEQFFGPGTRLTVL.

The chain combines TRBV5-1 with TRBJ2-3; weak D call: TRBD2 (6 bases). CDR3 length equals 15 residues. Germline V gene lookup returns CDR1 SGHRS and CDR2 YFSETQ. V gave up 0 bases and J gave up 0 bases, with 8 bases separating them. CDR3 sequence: CASSLELASTDTQYF. CDR3 nucleotides: TGCGCCAGCAGCTTGGAACTAGCTAGCACAGATACGCAGTATTTT.

CDR3 sequence reads: CASSGTGNYGYTF. The CDR3 nucleotides are TGTGCCAGCAGCGGGACAGGGAACTATGGCTACACCTTC. The chain links TRBV6-4 to TRBJ1-2, with 9 bases matching TRBD1. The germline CDR1 and CDR2 sequences are MRHNA and SNTAGT. This CDR3 is 13 amino acids long. V gave up 6 bases and J gave up 2 bases; unmatched junction bases: 1.